These 17 T cell receptor beta chains came from one sample sequenced in a study of control samples from healthy donors and cancer patients. Generated by immunoSEQ multiplex PCR, the TCRdb table keeps only in-frame clones and is missing some. The table records 46,000 or so clones, roughly 93% of them present only once. The sequenced sample was PBMCs. The receptor set was obtained from a woman between 50 and 59 years old with head and neck cancer.

The chain carries TRBV30 and TRBJ2-5; 7 nucleotides align to TRBD2. The CDR3 covers 14 residues. CDR1 GTSNPN and CDR2 SVGIG come from the germline V gene (reference sequence). The ends lost 0 bases at V and 7 bases at J; junction bases unmatched: 8. Written as DNA, the CDR3 is TGTGCCTGGAGTGTAAGGCAGGGCGGGGGGACCCAGTACTTC. Amino acid sequence: CAWSVRQGGGTQYF.

The chain carries TRBV6-5 and TRBJ2-3, with D maybe TRBD1 (5 bases). Germline-derived CDR1 and CDR2 are MNHEY and SVGAGI. Trimming left V 0 bases short and J 1 base short, with 11 bases between. The CDR3 sequence is 16 residues long. The CDR3, as DNA: TGTGCCAGCAGTTACTCGTGGGGCCGGGGCACAGATACGCAGTATTTT. Its protein is CASSYSWGRGTDTQYF.

V is TRBV2 and J is TRBJ1-2, with 12 bases matching TRBD1. Germline lookup yields CDR1 SNHLY and CDR2 FYNNEI. The J segment lost 3 bases and the V segment lost 4 bases, leaving 6 bases of the junction unmatched. The CDR3 loop spans 16 amino acids. The CDR3 region has the DNA TGTGCCAGCAGTGGGGGGACAGGGGGCAGACACTATGGCTACACCTTC. Protein: CASSGGTGGRHYGYTF.

V is TRBV25-1 and J is TRBJ2-1; the D call may be TRBD1 or TRBD2 (5 bases each). This CDR3 is built from 13 residues. Trimming stripped 4 bases from V and 6 bases from J, with 10 bases between. Looked up from germline, CDR1 is MGHDK and CDR2 is SYGVNS. This chain's CDR3 is CASSAGTANEQFF. CDR3 bases: TGTGCCAGCAGTGCCGGGACCGCCAATGAGCAGTTCTTC.

The rearrangement uses TRBV28 and TRBJ1-3; D unclear. The germline V gene has CDR1 MDHEN and CDR2 SYDVKM. The V end lost 8 bases, the J end lost 0 bases, and 8 bases lay between the germline ends. The CDR3 loop spans 13 amino acids. CDR3 coding DNA: TGTGCCAGCGCCGAGAGCTCTGGAAACACCATATATTTT. Its translation: CASAESSGNTIYF.

This clone appeared once. The chain is built from TRBV27 and TRBJ2-7; perhaps TRBD1 as D (7 bases). V shed 3 bases and J shed 2 bases, with 11 bases lying between them. Per the germline V gene, CDR1 is MNHEY and CDR2 is SMNVEV (reference sequence). This CDR3 contains 14 residues. The CDR3 bases are TGTGCCAGCAGTTTGGCCAGGGGGGCCTACGAGCAGTACTTC. Translation: CASSLARGAYEQYF.

The CDR3 bases are TGCGCCAGCAGCCATGCTGCGACAGGATCTGGAAACACCATATATTTT. Translation: CASSHAATGSGNTIYF. The J gene is TRBJ1-3, the V gene TRBV5-1, with TRBD1 as a possible D gene (6 bases). The CDR3 is 16 residues long. CDR1 SGHRS and CDR2 YFSETQ come from the germline V gene. The V end lost 4 bases, the J end lost 1 base, and 15 bases lay between the germline ends.

V gene TRBV7-9 combines with J gene TRBJ2-2; TRBD1 aligns across 8 bases. CDR1 and CDR2 from the germline V gene are SEHNR and FQNEAQ (reference sequence). The CDR3 extends over 15 amino acids. V dropped 5 bases and J dropped 1; count of bases not matched to a gene: 3. CDR3 nucleotides: TGTGCCAGCAGCGAACAGGGGGGGAACACCGGGGAGCTGTTTTTT. This gives the protein CASSEQGGNTGELFF.

The chain couples TRBV6-6 to TRBJ2-3, with D tentatively TRBD1 (7 bases). In germline, CDR1 is MNHNY, CDR2 SVGAGI (reference sequence). CDR3 length equals 16 residues. The V gene lost 4 bases and the J gene lost 3 bases, with 17 bases spanning the gap. CDR3: CASSWRTGGGTDTQYF. CDR3 DNA: TGTGCCAGCAGTTGGAGGACAGGAGGAGGGACAGATACGCAGTATTTT.

This chain connects TRBV11-2 to TRBJ2-3; 11 nucleotides match TRBD2. This CDR3 contains 18 residues. The V gene's germline CDR1 is SGHAT and CDR2 FQNNGV. V lost 5 bases and J lost 0; bases outside the gene matches: 10. The CDR3 DNA is TGTGCCAGCAGCATCACTAGCGGGAGTGTCACTAGCACAGATACGCAGTATTTT. This gives the protein CASSITSGSVTSTDTQYF.

The rearrangement links TRBV5-1 to TRBJ2-7, with 11 bases aligning to TRBD2. The CDR3 is 18 residues long. CDR1 is SGHRS and CDR2 is YFSETQ in the germline V gene. Trimming took 0 bases from V and 2 from J; bases not matched to a gene: 10. This CDR3 is CASSLASRLAGLTYEQYF. Written as DNA, the CDR3 is TGCGCCAGCAGCTTGGCCAGCCGACTAGCGGGATTAACCTACGAGCAGTACTTC.

The chain recombines TRBV7-9 with TRBJ2-3; weak D call: TRBD2 (7 bases). Per germline, CDR1 SEHNR and CDR2 FQNEAQ (reference sequence). Between the trimmed V and J ends, which lost 0 bases and 4 bases, there was a span of 17 bases. The CDR3 consists of 17 residues. CDR3 protein: CASSLAMGGGSADTQYF. CDR3 DNA sequence: TGTGCCAGCAGCTTAGCAATGGGAGGGGGGAGTGCAGATACGCAGTATTTT.

The chain is built from TRBV5-4 and TRBJ2-2, with unresolved D. Deletions cut 0 bases from V and 2 bases from J, with 8 bases between. CDR1 is SGHNT, CDR2 YYREEE, per germline (reference sequence). The CDR3 sequence is 15 residues long. The CDR3 coding sequence is TGTGCCAGCAGCTTGGTTCAGAAAAACACCGGGGAGCTGTTTTTT. This translates into CASSLVQKNTGELFF.

The sample holds one count of this clone. This chain connects TRBV24-1 to TRBJ2-5, with unresolved D. Germline V lookup: CDR1 KGHDR, CDR2 SFDVKD. V was shortened by 3 bases and J by 5 bases, with 6 bases between the two germline ends. This CDR3 has 12 residues. This chain's CDR3 is CATSDGPETQYF. The CDR3 DNA reads TGTGCCACCAGTGATGGTCCCGAGACCCAGTACTTC.

This sequence joins TRBV5-1 and TRBJ1-3; D not certain. There are 15 residues in the CDR3. The V and J ends lost 3 bases and 0 bases respectively, with 10 bases between them. CDR1 and CDR2 (germline): SGHRS, YFSETQ. CDR3: CASSSSALSGNTIYF. The CDR3 bases are TGCGCCAGCAGCTCCAGTGCCCTCTCTGGAAACACCATATATTTT.

The chain recombines TRBV19 with TRBJ2-2; 8 bases match TRBD1. The germline V gene has CDR1 LNHDA and CDR2 SQIVND (reference sequence). The CDR3 consists of 14 residues. V shed 4 bases and J 3 bases; nucleotides not matched to a gene: 1. The CDR3 here is CASSKQGDTGELFF. For the CDR3, the DNA is TGTGCCAGTAGTAAACAGGGGGACACCGGGGAGCTGTTTTTT.

The chain joins TRBV5-1 to TRBJ2-1, with 8 bases matching TRBD1. This CDR3 is built from 15 residues. Looked up from germline, CDR1 is SGHRS and CDR2 is YFSETQ. J lost 6 bases, V lost 4 bases, and 9 bases had no gene match. CDR3 region: CASSPRQGKFNEQFF. Here the CDR3 DNA reads TGCGCCAGCAGCCCACGACAGGGGAAGTTCAATGAGCAGTTCTTC.